Following are 3 T cell receptor beta chains from one sample sequenced in a study of blood T cells in healthy people across ages. For the second PCR, which ran for 7 to 11 cycles, a sample-barcoded 5' primer and a J-beta primer mix were used. TCRdb passed the 5' RACE reads through MiXCR, listing each CDR3 protein once. The sample shows some 860,000 distinct CDR3 sequences, just over 55% of them seen only once. Sample: blood. The receptors were gathered from a man aged 35 to 55 in good health.

The V and J genes are TRBV28 and TRBJ2-7; 11 bases align to TRBD2. The CDR3 has 14 amino acids. Trimming cost V 7 bases and J 6 bases; bases outside gene matches: 8. CDR1 MDHEN and CDR2 SYDVKM come from the germline V gene. CDR3 nucleotide sequence: TGTGCCAGCACCCCTAGCGGGAGGTCCGCCGAGCAGTACTTC. Its translation: CASTPSGRSAEQYF.

CDR3 protein: CSARGNSPYNEQFF. Written as DNA, the CDR3 is TGCAGTGCTAGGGGAAATAGCCCTTACAATGAGCAGTTCTTC. The chain joins TRBV20-1 to TRBJ2-1; D uncertain. Germline values: CDR1 DFQATT, CDR2 SNEGSKA (reference sequence). The V end lost 3 bases, the J end lost 4 bases, and 13 bases lay between the germline ends. The CDR3 has 14 residues.

This chain connects TRBV7-2 to TRBJ2-7; D might be TRBD2 (6 bases). Germline CDR1 and CDR2: SGHTA and FQGNSA. V was clipped by 0 bases and J by 6 bases, with 15 bases between them. This CDR3 is built from 15 residues. The chain's CDR3 is CASSLASSGGSEQYF. CDR3 DNA sequence: TGTGCCAGCAGCTTAGCGAGTAGCGGTGGTTCCGAGCAGTACTTC.